This T cell receptor (beta chain) comes out of a study of blood T cell repertoires in COVID-19. Study details: Samples of COVID-19 (acute and convalescent) were obtained from the United States, Italy and Spain. T cells, B-cell-depleted T cells, or PBMCs supplied cDNA or gDNA.

The CDR3 is made up of 13 amino acids. Trimming cost V 6 bases and J 1 base; bases outside gene matches: 2. Germline loops: CDR1 MNHEY, CDR2 SVGAGI. In the authors' workflow: Reference gene primer amplification in the assay estimated nucleated cell counts. Sequenced by immunoSEQ multiplex PCR; TCRdb stores in-frame clones only, minus some. That table supplies the V and J calls and clone size; D and trimming were determined from the DNA. The sample carries 150,000 to 200,000 clones, over 60% recorded once. The source is a man aged 55 to 70 with acute or convalescent COVID-19. Sample: peripheral blood. The rearrangement links TRBV6-5 to TRBJ1-1; TRBD1 agrees at 7 bases. The CDR3 loop is CASSRTGNTEAFF. The CDR3 DNA sequence: TGTGCCAGCAGCCGGACAGGGAACACTGAAGCTTTCTTT.